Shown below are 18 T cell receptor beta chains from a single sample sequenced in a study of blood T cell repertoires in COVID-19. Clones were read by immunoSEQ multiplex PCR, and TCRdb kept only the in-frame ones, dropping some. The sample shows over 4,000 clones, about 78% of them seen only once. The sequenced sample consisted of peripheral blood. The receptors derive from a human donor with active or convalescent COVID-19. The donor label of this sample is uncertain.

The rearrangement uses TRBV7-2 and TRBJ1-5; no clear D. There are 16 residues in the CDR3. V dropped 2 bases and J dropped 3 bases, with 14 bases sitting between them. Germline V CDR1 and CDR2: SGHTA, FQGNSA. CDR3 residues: CASSLTSGLINQPQHF. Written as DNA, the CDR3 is TGTGCCAGCAGCTTAACTTCCGGACTGATCAATCAGCCCCAGCATTTT.

The CDR3 protein is CASSATGRQNIQYF. DNA of the CDR3: TGTGCCAGCAGTGCCACAGGACGCCAAAACATTCAGTACTTC. The gene calls are TRBV2 and TRBJ2-4; D perhaps matches TRBD1 (5 bases). The CDR3 sequence is 14 residues long. V was pared by 4 bases and J by 5 bases, with 12 bases between. Germline CDR1 SNHLY, CDR2 FYNNEI.

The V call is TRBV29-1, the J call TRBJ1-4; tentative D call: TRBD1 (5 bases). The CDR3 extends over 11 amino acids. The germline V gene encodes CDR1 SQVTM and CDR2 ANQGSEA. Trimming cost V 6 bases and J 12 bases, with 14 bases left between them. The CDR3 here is CSVVWGRELFF. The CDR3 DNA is TGCAGCGTCGTATGGGGGAGGGAACTGTTTTTT.

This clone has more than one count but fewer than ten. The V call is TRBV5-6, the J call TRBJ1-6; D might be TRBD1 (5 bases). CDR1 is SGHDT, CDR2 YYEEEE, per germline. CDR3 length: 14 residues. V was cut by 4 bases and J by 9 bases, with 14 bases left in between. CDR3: CASSGDSGISPLHF. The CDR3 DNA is TGTGCCAGCAGCGGGGACTCCGGAATTTCACCCCTCCACTTT. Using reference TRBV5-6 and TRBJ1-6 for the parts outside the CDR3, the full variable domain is DAGVTQSPTHLIKTRGQQVTLRCSPKSGHDTVSWYQQALGQGPQFIFQYYEEEERQRGNFPDRFSGHQFPNYSSELNVNALLLGDSALYLCASSGDSGISPLHFGNGTRLTVT.

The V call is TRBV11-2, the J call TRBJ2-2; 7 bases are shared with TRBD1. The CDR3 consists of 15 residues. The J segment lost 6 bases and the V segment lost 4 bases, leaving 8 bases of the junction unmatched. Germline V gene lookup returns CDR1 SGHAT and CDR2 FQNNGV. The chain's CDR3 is CASSSQTGTAGELFF. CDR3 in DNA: TGTGCCAGCAGCTCCCAAACCGGGACAGCCGGGGAGCTGTTTTTT.

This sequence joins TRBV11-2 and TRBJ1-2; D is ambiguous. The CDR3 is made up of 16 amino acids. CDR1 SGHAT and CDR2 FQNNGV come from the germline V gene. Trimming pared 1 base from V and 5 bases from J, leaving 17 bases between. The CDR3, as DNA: TGTGCCAGCAGCTTAGTACGCACGAGGGATCGGTATGGCTACACCTTC. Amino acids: CASSLVRTRDRYGYTF. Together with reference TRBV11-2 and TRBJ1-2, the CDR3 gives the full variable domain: EAGVAQSPRYKIIEKRQSVAFWCNPISGHATLYWYQQILGQGPKLLIQFQNNGVVDDSQLPKDRFSAERLKGVDSTLKIQPAKLEDSAVYLCASSLVRTRDRYGYTFGSGTRLTVV.

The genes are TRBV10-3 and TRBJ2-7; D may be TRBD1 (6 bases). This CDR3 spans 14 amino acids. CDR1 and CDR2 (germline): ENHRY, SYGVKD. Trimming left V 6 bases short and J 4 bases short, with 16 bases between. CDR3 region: CAISYTGMEYEQYF. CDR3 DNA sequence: TGTGCCATCAGCTATACAGGGATGGAGTACGAGCAGTACTTC.

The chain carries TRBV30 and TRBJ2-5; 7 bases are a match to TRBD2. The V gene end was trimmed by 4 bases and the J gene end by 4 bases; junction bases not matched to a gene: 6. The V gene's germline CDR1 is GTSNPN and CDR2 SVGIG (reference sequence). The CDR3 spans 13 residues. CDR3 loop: CAWNREEGETQYF. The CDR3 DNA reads TGTGCCTGGAACCGGGAGGAGGGAGAGACCCAGTACTTC.

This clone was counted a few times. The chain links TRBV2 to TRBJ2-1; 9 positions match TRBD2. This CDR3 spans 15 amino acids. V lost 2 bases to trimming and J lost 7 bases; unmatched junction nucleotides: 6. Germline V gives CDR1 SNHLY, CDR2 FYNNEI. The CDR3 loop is CASSEWRGGENEQFF. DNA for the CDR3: TGTGCCAGCAGTGAATGGCGGGGGGGTGAAAATGAGCAGTTCTTC.

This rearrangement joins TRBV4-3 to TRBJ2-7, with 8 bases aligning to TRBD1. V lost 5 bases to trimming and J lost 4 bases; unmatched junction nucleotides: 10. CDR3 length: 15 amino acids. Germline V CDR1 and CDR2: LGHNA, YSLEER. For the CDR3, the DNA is TGCGCCAGCAGCTTCAACGGACAGGGAGGTTACGAGCAGTACTTC. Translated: CASSFNGQGGYEQYF.

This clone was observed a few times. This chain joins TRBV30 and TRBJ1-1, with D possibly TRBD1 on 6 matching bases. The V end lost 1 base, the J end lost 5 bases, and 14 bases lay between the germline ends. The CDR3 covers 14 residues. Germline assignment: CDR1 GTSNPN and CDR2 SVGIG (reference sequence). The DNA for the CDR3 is TGTGCCTGGAGTGGGGTGAGGGGGTGGACTGAAGCTTTCTTT. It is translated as CAWSGVRGWTEAFF.

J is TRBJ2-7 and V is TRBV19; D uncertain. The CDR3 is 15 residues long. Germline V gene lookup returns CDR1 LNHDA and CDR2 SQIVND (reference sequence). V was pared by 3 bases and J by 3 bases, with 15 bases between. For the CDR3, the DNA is TGTGCCAGTAGTATTGCCACGAGCCCCATCTACGAGCAGTACTTC. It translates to CASSIATSPIYEQYF.

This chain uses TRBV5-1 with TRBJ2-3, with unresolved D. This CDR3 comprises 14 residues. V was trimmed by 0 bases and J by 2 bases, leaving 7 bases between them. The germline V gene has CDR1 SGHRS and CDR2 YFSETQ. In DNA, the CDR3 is TGCGCCAGCAGCTTGGACAGTAACACAGATACGCAGTATTTT. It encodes CASSLDSNTDTQYF.

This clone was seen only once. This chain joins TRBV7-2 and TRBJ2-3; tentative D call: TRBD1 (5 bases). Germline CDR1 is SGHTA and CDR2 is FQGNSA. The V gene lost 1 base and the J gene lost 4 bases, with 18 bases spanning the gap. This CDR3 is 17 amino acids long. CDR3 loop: CASSLGAGQGGADTQYF. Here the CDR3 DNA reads TGTGCCAGCAGCTTAGGGGCCGGGCAGGGTGGCGCAGATACGCAGTATTTT. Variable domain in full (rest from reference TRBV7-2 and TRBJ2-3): GAGVSQSPSNKVTEKGKDVELRCDPISGHTALYWYRQSLGQGLEFLIYFQGNSAPDKSGLPSDRFSAERTGGSVSTLTIQRTQQEDSAVYLCASSLGAGQGGADTQYFGPGTRLTVL.

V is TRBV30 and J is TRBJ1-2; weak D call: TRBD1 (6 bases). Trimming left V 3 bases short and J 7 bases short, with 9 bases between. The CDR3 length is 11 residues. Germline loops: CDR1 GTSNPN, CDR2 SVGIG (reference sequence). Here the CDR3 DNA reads TGTGCCTGGAGCCTGGACAGTGGCTACACCTTC. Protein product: CAWSLDSGYTF.

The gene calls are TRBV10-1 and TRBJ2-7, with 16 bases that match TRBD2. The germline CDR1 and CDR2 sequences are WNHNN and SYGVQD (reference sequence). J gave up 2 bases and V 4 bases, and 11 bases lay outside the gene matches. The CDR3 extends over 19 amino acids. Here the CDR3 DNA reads TGCGCCAGCAGTGCCCGGGGCGGGACTAGCGGGAGGGTTACCTACGAGCAGTACTTC. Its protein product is CASSARGGTSGRVTYEQYF.

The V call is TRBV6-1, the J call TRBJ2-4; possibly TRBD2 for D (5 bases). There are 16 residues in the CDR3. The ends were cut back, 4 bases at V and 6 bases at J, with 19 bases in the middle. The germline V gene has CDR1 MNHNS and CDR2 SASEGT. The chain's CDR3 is CASSARLGGQLNIQYF. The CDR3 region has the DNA TGTGCCAGCAGTGCAAGACTGGGCGGGCAACTAAACATTCAGTACTTC.

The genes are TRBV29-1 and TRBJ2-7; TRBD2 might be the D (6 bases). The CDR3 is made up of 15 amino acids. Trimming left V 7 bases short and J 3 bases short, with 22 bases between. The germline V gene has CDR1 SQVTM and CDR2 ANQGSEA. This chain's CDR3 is CSAAGGTVRGYEQYF. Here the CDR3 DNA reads TGCAGCGCCGCTGGCGGGACCGTTAGGGGCTACGAGCAGTACTTC.